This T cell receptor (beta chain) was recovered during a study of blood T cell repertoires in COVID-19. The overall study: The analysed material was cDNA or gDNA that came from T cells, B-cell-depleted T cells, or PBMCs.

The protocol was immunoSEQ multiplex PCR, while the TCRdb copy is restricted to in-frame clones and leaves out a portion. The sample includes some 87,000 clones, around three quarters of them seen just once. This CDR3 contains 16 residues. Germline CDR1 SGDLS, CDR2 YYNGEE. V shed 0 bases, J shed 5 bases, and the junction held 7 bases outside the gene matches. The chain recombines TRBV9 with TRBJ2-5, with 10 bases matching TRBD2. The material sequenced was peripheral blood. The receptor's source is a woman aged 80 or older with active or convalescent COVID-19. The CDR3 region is CASSVGPSGGRETQYF. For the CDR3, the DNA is TGTGCCAGCAGCGTAGGCCCTAGCGGGGGACGGGAGACCCAGTACTTC.